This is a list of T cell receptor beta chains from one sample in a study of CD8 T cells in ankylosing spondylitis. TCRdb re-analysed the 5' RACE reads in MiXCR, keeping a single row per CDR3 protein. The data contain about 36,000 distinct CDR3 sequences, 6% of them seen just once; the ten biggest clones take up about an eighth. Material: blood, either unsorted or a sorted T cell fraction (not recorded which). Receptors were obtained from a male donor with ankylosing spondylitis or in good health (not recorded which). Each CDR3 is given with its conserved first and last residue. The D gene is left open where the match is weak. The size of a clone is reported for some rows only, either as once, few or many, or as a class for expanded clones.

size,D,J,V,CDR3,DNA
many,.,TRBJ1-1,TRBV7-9,CASSLLRTGNTEAFF,TGTGCCAGCAGCTTACTACGGACGGGGAACACTGAAGCTTTCTTT
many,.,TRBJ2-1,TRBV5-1,CASSFSRDNEQFF,TGCGCCAGCAGCTTTAGCAGGGACAATGAGCAGTTCTTC
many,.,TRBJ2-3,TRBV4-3,CASSQDWPDPTDTQYF,TGCGCCAGCAGCCAAGATTGGCCAGATCCCACAGATACGCAGTATTTT
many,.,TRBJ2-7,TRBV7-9,CASSLGNGGSYEQYF,TGTGCCAGCAGCTTGGGGAATGGGGGATCCTACGAGCAGTACTTC
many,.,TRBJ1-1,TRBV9,CASSVQGTATEAFF,TGTGCCAGCAGCGTACAGGGGACCGCCACTGAAGCTTTCTTT
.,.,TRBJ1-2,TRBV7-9,CASALVGRSGYTF,TGTGCCAGCGCCCTGGTCGGCAGGAGTGGCTACACCTTC
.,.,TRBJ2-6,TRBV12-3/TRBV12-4,CASSRPNRGLSGASVLTF,TGTGCCAGCAGCCGCCCCAATCGGGGACTCTCCGGGGCCAGCGTCCTGACTTTC
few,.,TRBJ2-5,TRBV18,CASSPPSAETQYF,TGTGCCAGCTCACCGCCATCCGCGGAGACCCAGTACTTC
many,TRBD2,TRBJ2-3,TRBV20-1,CSARAGGPTDTQYF,TGCAGTGCTAGAGCGGGAGGGCCCACAGATACGCAGTATTTT
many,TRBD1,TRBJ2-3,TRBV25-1,CASRPRYRDRGSDTQYF,TGTGCCAGCAGGCCGAGGTACCGGGACAGGGGGAGTGATACGCAGTATTTT
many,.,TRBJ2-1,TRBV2,CASAETDPHEQFF,TGTGCCAGCGCGGAGACAGATCCCCATGAGCAGTTCTTC
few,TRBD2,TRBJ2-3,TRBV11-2,CASSLVTGGTDTQYF,TGTGCCAGCAGCTTAGTGACGGGAGGGACAGATACGCAGTATTTT
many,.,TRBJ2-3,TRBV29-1,CSVEWGTTTDTQYF,TGCAGCGTTGAATGGGGCACGACCACAGATACGCAGTATTTT
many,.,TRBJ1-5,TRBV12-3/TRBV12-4,CASSPGVGVNQPQHF,TGTGCCAGCAGTCCCGGGGTAGGAGTGAATCAGCCCCAGCATTTT
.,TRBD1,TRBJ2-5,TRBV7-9,CASSSGGTGHSETQYF,TGTGCCAGCAGCTCCGGAGGGACAGGGCATTCGGAGACCCAGTACTTC
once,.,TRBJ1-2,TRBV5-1,CASSKDGNYGYTF,TGCGCCAGCAGCAAGGACGGGAACTATGGCTACACCTTC
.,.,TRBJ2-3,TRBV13,CASSSPLDTQYF,TGTGCCAGCAGCAGCCCCCTCGATACGCAGTATTTT
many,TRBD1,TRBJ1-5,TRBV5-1,CASSLAGGQPQHF,TGCGCCAGCAGCTTGGCAGGGGGACAGCCCCAGCATTTT
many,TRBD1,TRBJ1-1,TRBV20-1,CSARAGQQNTEAFF,TGCAGTGCTAGAGCGGGACAGCAGAACACTGAAGCTTTCTTT
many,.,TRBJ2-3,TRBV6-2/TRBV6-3,CASSGQEAADTQYF,TGTGCCAGCTCCGGGCAAGAGGCGGCGGATACGCAGTATTTT
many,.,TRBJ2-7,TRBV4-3,CASSLVQGNYEQYF,TGCGCCAGCAGCCTCGTACAGGGCAACTACGAGCAGTACTTC
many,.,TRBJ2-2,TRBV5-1,CASSLSGANTGELFF,TGCGCCAGCAGCTTGTCCGGGGCCAACACCGGGGAGCTGTTTTTT
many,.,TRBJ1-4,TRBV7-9,CASSLEASTNEKLFF,TGTGCCAGCAGCTTAGAGGCGTCGACTAATGAAAAACTGTTTTTT
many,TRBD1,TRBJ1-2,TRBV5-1,CASSLRQGSFGYTF,TGCGCCAGCAGCTTGAGACAGGGAAGTTTTGGCTACACCTTC
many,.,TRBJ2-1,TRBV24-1,CATSEPGVAYNEQFF,TGTGCCACCAGTGAACCCGGGGTCGCCTACAATGAGCAGTTCTTC
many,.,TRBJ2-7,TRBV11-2,CASSPRIEQYF,TGTGCCAGCAGCCCGCGTATCGAGCAGTACTTC
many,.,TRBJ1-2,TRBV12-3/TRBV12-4,CASRLTGGGYTF,TGTGCCAGCAGGCTGACAGGTGGCGGCTACACCTTC
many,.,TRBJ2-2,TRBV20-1,CSARDLGASLTGELFF,TGCAGTGCTAGAGACCTGGGGGCTAGCCTCACCGGGGAGCTGTTTTTT
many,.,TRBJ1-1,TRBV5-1,CASSLGGIWERNTEAFF,TGCGCCAGCAGCTTGGGCGGGATATGGGAGAGGAACACTGAAGCTTTCTTT
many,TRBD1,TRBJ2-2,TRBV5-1,CASSLAPTGVPGELFF,TGCGCCAGCAGCTTGGCCCCGACAGGGGTCCCCGGGGAGCTGTTTTTT
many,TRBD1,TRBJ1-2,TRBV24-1,CATSVTGISGYTF,TGTGCCACCAGTGTGACAGGGATCTCTGGCTACACCTTC
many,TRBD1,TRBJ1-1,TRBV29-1,CSALGQGGTEAFF,TGCAGCGCCCTAGGACAGGGGGGCACTGAAGCTTTCTTT